These T cell receptor beta chains were read from a single sample in a study of beta chain features in type 1 diabetes. The table came from immunoSEQ multiplex PCR; TCRdb's copy has only in-frame clones and leaves some out. In the table there are 200,000 to 250,000 clones, 9.6% of which are singletons. The sample consisted of naive CD4+ T cells from blood. Source of these receptors: a woman between 18 and 29 years old in good health. Each CDR3 is given with its conserved first and last residue. The D gene is left open where the match is weak. Clone size, where shown, is once, few, many, or a class for clones that have expanded.

v_gene: TRBV7-9; j_gene: TRBJ2-7; len: 16; abundance: -; d_gene: TRBD2; CDR3aa: CASSPPRGGSVYEQYF; CDR3nt: TGTGCCAGCAGCCCCCCGAGGGGCGGGAGTGTTTACGAGCAGTACTTC
v_gene: TRBV2; j_gene: TRBJ2-7; len: 14; abundance: few; d_gene: TRBD1; CDR3aa: CASRAMGQGYEQYF; CDR3nt: TGTGCCAGCAGGGCAATGGGACAGGGCTACGAGCAGTACTTC
v_gene: TRBV6-1; j_gene: TRBJ1-1; len: 12; abundance: few; d_gene: -; CDR3aa: CASREGGRRAFF; CDR3nt: TGTGCCAGCAGAGAGGGGGGGAGGCGGGCTTTCTTT
v_gene: TRBV6-6; j_gene: TRBJ2-1; len: 15; abundance: -; d_gene: TRBD2; CDR3aa: CASSYELARGNEQFF; CDR3nt: TGTGCCAGCAGTTACGAACTAGCGAGGGGCAATGAGCAGTTCTTC
v_gene: TRBV6-7; j_gene: TRBJ1-2; len: 15; abundance: -; d_gene: -; CDR3aa: CASSYPGHPNYGYTF; CDR3nt: TGTGCCAGCAGTTACCCGGGACATCCTAACTATGGCTACACCTTC
v_gene: TRBV5-4; j_gene: TRBJ2-4; len: 13; abundance: few; d_gene: -; CDR3aa: CASSSYRGNIQYF; CDR3nt: TGTGCCAGCAGCTCCTATAGGGGAAACATTCAGTACTTC
v_gene: TRBV20-1; j_gene: TRBJ2-3; len: 10; abundance: few; d_gene: TRBD2; CDR3aa: CSAGGSTQYF; CDR3nt: TGCAGTGCGGGGGGGTCTACGCAGTATTTT
v_gene: TRBV2; j_gene: TRBJ1-5; len: 14; abundance: -; d_gene: -; CDR3aa: CASSDSGGHQPQHF; CDR3nt: TGTGCCAGCAGTGATTCGGGGGGTCATCAGCCCCAGCATTTT
v_gene: TRBV18; j_gene: TRBJ1-5; len: 17; abundance: -; d_gene: TRBD1; CDR3aa: CASSPPGQGASNQPQHF; CDR3nt: TGTGCCAGCTCACCACCAGGCCAGGGGGCTAGCAATCAGCCCCAGCATTTT
v_gene: TRBV6-5; j_gene: TRBJ2-7; len: 14; abundance: few; d_gene: TRBD2; CDR3aa: CASRLAGGSYEQYF; CDR3nt: TGTGCCAGCAGACTCGCGGGGGGTAGCTACGAGCAGTACTTC
v_gene: TRBV6-5; j_gene: TRBJ2-4; len: 14; abundance: -; d_gene: TRBD1; CDR3aa: CASSGRTGRNIQYF; CDR3nt: TGTGCCAGCAGTGGAAGGACAGGGAGAAACATTCAGTACTTC
v_gene: TRBV5-1; j_gene: TRBJ2-3; len: 16; abundance: few; d_gene: -; CDR3aa: CASSLGPGHSTDTQYF; CDR3nt: TGCGCCAGCAGCTTGGGGCCGGGACATAGCACAGATACGCAGTATTTT
v_gene: TRBV15; j_gene: TRBJ2-4; len: 16; abundance: -; d_gene: TRBD1; CDR3aa: CATSSTTTGGRNIQYF; CDR3nt: TGTGCCACCAGCAGTACCACTACAGGGGGCCGGAACATTCAGTACTTC
v_gene: TRBV15; j_gene: TRBJ2-5; len: 14; abundance: few; d_gene: -; CDR3aa: CATSRGQFQETQYF; CDR3nt: TGTGCCACCAGCAGAGGACAGTTCCAAGAGACCCAGTACTTC
v_gene: TRBV5-1; j_gene: TRBJ2-1; len: 17; abundance: -; d_gene: TRBD2; CDR3aa: CASSLGPSGGTANEQFF; CDR3nt: TGCGCCAGCAGCTTGGGGCCTAGCGGGGGAACCGCGAATGAGCAGTTCTTC
v_gene: TRBV6-6; j_gene: TRBJ2-7; len: 14; abundance: -; d_gene: TRBD1; CDR3aa: CASRGTVHYYEQYF; CDR3nt: TGTGCCAGCAGAGGGACAGTCCATTACTACGAGCAGTACTTC
v_gene: TRBV7-2; j_gene: TRBJ2-4; len: 13; abundance: -; d_gene: TRBD1; CDR3aa: CASSSQGRNIQYF; CDR3nt: TGTGCCAGCAGCTCACAGGGGAGAAACATTCAGTACTTC